This T cell receptor (beta chain) was documented in a study of monozygotic twins with inflammatory bowel disease (dated by TCRdb to 2018 to 2020). About the full investigation: The complete study included 28 monozygotic twin pairs: 19 IBD-discordant Danish pairs and nine German pairs, of which four were IBD-concordant and five were IBD-discordant. The search for disease-associated traits relied mainly on comparing IBD patients with their genetically identical healthy co-twins within discordant pairs. Each individual had, on average, about 151 000 unique TCRalpha sequences and 181 000 unique TCRbeta sequences available for analysis.

The receptor library was made with 5' RACE. Preparation of each TCR library used about 3,200 ng of total RNA. cDNA was synthesized with SMARTScribe reverse transcriptase in eight separate reactions per sample. During cDNA synthesis, template switching was used to introduce unique molecular identifiers that contained a 6-nucleotide sample barcode. TCRalpha and TCRbeta cDNA was amplified by two nested PCRs of roughly 15 and 9 cycles, with bead purification after each PCR. Before amplification, the cDNA was both treated with uracil DNA-glycosylase and purified with the QIAquick PCR purification kit. The second PCR added Illumina TruSeq-compatible adapters along with sample-specific barcodes. TapeStation and Qubit were used to check library quality and concentration, and 4.5 to 5 ng of each library was pooled. The pooled libraries were sequenced with 2 x 100 bp reads and custom sequencing primers on an Illumina HiSeq2500 single-index Rapid Run. From the authors' description of their analysis: MiGEC version 1.2.6 was used for UMI-based consensus assembly to correct PCR and sequencing errors. MiXCR version 2.1.1 was used for V(D)J alignment, clonotype assembly and CDR3 extraction. To normalise gene usage, clonotype sharing and MAIT/NKT TCR abundance, the analysis used the top 1000, 10 000 and 20 000 clonotypes per sample. Diversity was computed as the inverse Simpson index with the vegan R package after downsampling to 27 000 UMIs. Statistical testing used paired Mann-Whitney U tests on the discordant twin pairs and applied Benjamini-Hochberg correction for multiple testing. The reads were reprocessed in TCRdb, with one entry per CDR3 protein sequence and no accompanying DNA. For this entry, the V and J calls and clone size follow TCRdb and not the study's own pipeline. The table kept for this sample lists some 170,000 distinct CDR3 sequences. In total, the top ten clones hold around 7% of the sample.

As regards this clonotype: No cognate antigen has been identified for it.

Results the study describes overall, beyond this receptor: Concordant and discordant twins showed no difference in repertoire similarity, possibly because of limited statistical power. The results gave no support for a single strong signal or clonotype linked to IBD. A decrease in TCRbeta repertoire diversity, as measured by inverse Simpson index, was observed in IBD patients compared with their healthy co-twins. IBD patients shared fewer clonotypes with other individuals than healthy twins did, most markedly in patients showing signs of disease activity. Distinction between different T cell subtypes could not be achieved in the analysis. Because patients received different immunosuppressive treatments, the repertoires may have picked up extra background noise and variability between individuals.

From each donor, an approximately 2.5 ml peripheral blood sample was collected into PAXgene tubes and kept at -80 degrees C. Without T cell sorting, total RNA was isolated from whole blood using the PAXgene blood miRNA kit on an automated QIAcube. Peripheral blood from monozygotic twin pairs who were concordant or discordant for inflammatory bowel disease underwent deep TCRalpha and TCRbeta repertoire profiling using unique molecular barcoding. Smoking habits were recorded for all twin pairs, with individuals classified as current, former or never smokers. The CDR3 numbers 14 residues from cysteine through phenylalanine. The coding DNA is unavailable. CDR1 SGHRS and CDR2 YFSETQ were looked up in the germline V gene.

The chain uses TRBV5-1 and TRBJ2-7. The sequence was collected from a human donor with ulcerative colitis or Crohn's disease, or a healthy co-twin of an affected twin (not recorded which). Sequencing was carried out using blood. The CDR3 reads CASTVLPGSYEQYF. Extended through the reference TRBV5-1 and TRBJ2-7 proteins, this CDR3 yields the full variable domain: KAGVTQTPRYLIKTRGQQVTLSCSPISGHRSVSWYQQTPGQGLQFLFEYFSETQRNKGNFPGRFSGRQFSNSRSEMNVSTLELGDSALYLCASTVLPGSYEQYFGPGTRLTVT.